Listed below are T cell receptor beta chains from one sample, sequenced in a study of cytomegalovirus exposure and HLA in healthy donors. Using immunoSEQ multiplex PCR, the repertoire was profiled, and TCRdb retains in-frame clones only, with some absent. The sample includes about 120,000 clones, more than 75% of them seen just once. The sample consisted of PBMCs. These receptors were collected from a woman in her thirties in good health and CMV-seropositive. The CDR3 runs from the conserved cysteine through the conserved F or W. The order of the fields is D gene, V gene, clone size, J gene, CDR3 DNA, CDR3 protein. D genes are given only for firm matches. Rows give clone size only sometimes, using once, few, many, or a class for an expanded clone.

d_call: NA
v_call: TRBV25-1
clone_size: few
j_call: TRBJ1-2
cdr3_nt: TGTGCCAGCAGTGAACAACACAATGATGGCTACACCTTC
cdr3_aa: CASSEQHNDGYTF

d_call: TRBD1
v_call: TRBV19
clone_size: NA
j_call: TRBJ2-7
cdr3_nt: TGTGCCAGTAGTCCCCGGGACAGGAGCTCCTACGAGCAGTACTTC
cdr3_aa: CASSPRDRSSYEQYF

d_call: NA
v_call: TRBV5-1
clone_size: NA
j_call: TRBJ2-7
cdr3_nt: TGCGCCAGCAGCTTGGCGGACCGGCGGGCCTCCTACGAGCAGTACTTC
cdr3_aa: CASSLADRRASYEQYF

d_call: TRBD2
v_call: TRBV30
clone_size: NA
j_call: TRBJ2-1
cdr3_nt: TGTGCCTGGAAGGGAGGACTAGCGGGAGGGAGGATCAATGAGCAGTTCTTC
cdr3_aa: CAWKGGLAGGRINEQFF

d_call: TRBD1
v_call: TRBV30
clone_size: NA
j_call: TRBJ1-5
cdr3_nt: TGTGCCTGGAGTGGGGACAGGGTCGGCAATCAGCCCCAGCATTTT
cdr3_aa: CAWSGDRVGNQPQHF

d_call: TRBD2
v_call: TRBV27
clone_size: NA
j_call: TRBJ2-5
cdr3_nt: TGTGCCAGCAGTTTCTTAGCGGGAGATGAGACCCAGTACTTC
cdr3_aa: CASSFLAGDETQYF

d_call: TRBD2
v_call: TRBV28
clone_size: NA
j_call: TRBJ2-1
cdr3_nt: TGTGCCAGCAGTTTATTTTCGTCGGCTAGCGGGAGAAGACACAATGAGCAGTTCTTC
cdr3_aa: CASSLFSSASGRRHNEQFF

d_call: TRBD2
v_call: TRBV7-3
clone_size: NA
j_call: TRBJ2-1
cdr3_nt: TGTGCCAGCAGCGAAACGGTGAGCGGGGATGAGCAGTTCTTC
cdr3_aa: CASSETVSGDEQFF

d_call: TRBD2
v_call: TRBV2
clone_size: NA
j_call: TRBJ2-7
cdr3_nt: TGTGCCACCTTGAGGGGCACTGCTCAAGCGGGAGGGCCGTCCTACGAGCAGTACTTC
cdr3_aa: CATLRGTAQAGGPSYEQYF

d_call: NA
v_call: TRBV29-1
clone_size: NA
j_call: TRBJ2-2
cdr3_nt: TGCAGCGGACAGGGGAGGGCAGGGGAGCTGTTTTTT
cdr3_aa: CSGQGRAGELFF

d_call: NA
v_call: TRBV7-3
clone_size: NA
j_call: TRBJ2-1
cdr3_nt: TGTGCCAGCAGACTCAGCACGGAGAGCAATGAGCAGTTCTTC
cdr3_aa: CASRLSTESNEQFF

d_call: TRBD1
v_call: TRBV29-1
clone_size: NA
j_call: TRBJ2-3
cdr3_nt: TGCAGCGTTGATCAGGGGGCTTGGGCAGATACGCAGTATTTT
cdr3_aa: CSVDQGAWADTQYF

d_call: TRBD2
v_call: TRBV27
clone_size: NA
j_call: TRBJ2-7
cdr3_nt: TGTGCCAGCACCAGGACTAGCGGGGAATTCTACGAGCAGTACTTC
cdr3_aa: CASTRTSGEFYEQYF

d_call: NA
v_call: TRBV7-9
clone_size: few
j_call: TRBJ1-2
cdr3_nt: TGTGCCAGCAGCTTCGAGAGTATCTATGGCTACACCTTC
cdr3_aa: CASSFESIYGYTF

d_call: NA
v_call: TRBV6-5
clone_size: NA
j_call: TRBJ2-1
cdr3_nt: TGTGCCAGCAGTGGGGACTCCCCATTGGGCTTAATCTTC
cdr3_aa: CASSGDSPLGLIF

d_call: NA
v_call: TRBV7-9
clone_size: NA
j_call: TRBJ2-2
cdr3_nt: TGTGCCAGCAGCCTTTGGACACTGAAGAACACCGGGGAGCTGTTTTTT
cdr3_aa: CASSLWTLKNTGELFF

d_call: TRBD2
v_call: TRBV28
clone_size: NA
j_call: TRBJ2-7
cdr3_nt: TGTGCCAGCAGTTGGGGGGGAGGGACCTACGAGCAGTACTTC
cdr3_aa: CASSWGGGTYEQYF

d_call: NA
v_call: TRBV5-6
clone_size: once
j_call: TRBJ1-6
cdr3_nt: TGTGCCAGCAGCTTGATGACAGGAGGGAGGGATTCACCCCTCCACTTT
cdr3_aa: CASSLMTGGRDSPLHF

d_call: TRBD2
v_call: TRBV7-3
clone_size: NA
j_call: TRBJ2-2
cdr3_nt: TGTGCCAGCAGCTTACTGGGGGGAAGACTAGCGGGAGCGAACACCGGGGAGCTGTTTTTT
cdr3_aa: CASSLLGGRLAGANTGELFF

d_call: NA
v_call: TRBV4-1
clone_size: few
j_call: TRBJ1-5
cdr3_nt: TGCGCCAGCAGCCTTACACATCCATATTGGACAGATAATCAGCCCCAGCATTTT
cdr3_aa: CASSLTHPYWTDNQPQHF

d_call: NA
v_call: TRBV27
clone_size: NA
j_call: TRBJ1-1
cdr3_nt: TGTGCCAGCAGTTTAACCAGGGCCACTGAAGCTTTCTTT
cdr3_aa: CASSLTRATEAFF

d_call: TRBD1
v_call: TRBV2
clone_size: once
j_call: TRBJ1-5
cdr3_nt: TGTGCCAGCAGCTATACAGGGGGCAATCAGCCCCAGCATTTT
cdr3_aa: CASSYTGGNQPQHF

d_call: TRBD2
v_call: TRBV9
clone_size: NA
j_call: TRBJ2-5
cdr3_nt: TGTGCCAGCAGCGTAAGCGGGGGCCAAGAGACCCAGTACTTC
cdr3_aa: CASSVSGGQETQYF

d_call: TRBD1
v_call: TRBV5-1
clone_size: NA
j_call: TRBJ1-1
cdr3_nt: TGCGCCAGCAGCTTGGTCGGACAGGGTTACACTGAAGCTTTCTTT
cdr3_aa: CASSLVGQGYTEAFF

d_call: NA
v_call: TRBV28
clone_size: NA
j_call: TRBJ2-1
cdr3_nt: TGTGCCAGCAGTTTGAGCTTGAGAGGCAATGAGCAGTTCTTC
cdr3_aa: CASSLSLRGNEQFF

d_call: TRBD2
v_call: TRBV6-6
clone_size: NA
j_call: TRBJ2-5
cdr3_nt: TGTGCCAGCACCCCACCGGGGGGGGGCCAGGAGACCCAGTACTTC
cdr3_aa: CASTPPGGGQETQYF

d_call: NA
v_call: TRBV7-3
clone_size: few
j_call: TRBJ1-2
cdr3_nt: TGTGCCAGCAGCTCCTCCAAGGACAGCTATGGCTACACCTTC
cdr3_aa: CASSSSKDSYGYTF

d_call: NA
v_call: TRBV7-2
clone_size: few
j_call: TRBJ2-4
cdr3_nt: TGTGCCAGCAGCTTAGGTCCGGGAGCTAACATTCAGTACTTC
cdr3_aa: CASSLGPGANIQYF

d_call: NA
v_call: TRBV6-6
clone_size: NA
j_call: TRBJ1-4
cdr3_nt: TGTGCCAGCGGTCAGGGTTCCGGGGGACTGTTTTTT
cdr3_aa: CASGQGSGGLFF

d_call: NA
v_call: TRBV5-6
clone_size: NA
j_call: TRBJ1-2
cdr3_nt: TGTGCCAGCAGCTTGGACGTCAGCTATGGCTACACCTTC
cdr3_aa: CASSLDVSYGYTF

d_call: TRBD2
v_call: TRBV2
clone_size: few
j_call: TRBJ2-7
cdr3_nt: TGTGCCAGCAGTGAAGAACTAGCGGGAGTCAAGCAGTACTTC
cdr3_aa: CASSEELAGVKQYF

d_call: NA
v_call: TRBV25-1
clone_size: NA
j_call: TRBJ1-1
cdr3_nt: TGTGCCAGCCAGGGGACTGAAGCTTTCTTT
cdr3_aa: CASQGTEAFF

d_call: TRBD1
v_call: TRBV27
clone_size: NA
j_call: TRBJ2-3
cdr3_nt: TGTGCCAGTAAGAGGACAGGAAGCACAGATACGCAGTATTTT
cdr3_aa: CASKRTGSTDTQYF

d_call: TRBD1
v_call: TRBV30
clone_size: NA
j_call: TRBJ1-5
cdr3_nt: TGTGCCTGGGCCGGGACAGGGGATCAGCCCCAGCATTTT
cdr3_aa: CAWAGTGDQPQHF

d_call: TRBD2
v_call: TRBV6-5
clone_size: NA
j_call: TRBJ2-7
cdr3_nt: TGTGCCAGCGAGCGGGAGGGGAGCTCCTACGAGCAGTACTTC
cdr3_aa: CASEREGSSYEQYF

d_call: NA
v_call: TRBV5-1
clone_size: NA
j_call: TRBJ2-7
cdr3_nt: TGCGCCAGCAGTCCAGAAACAGGCGAGTGGGACTACGAGCAGTACTTC
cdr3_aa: CASSPETGEWDYEQYF

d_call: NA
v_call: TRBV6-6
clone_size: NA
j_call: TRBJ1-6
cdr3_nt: TGTGCCAGCAGTTACGAGGGACATGCTTCACCCCTCCACTTT
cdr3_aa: CASSYEGHASPLHF

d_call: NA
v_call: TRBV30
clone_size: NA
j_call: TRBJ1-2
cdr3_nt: TGTGCCTGGAATAGGGACACTACCGCGGACTATGGCTACACCTTC
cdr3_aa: CAWNRDTTADYGYTF

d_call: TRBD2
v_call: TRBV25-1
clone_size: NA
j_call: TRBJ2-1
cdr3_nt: TGTGCCAGCAGTGAATTCTTAGCGGGGGGGAACAATGAGCAGTTCTTC
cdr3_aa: CASSEFLAGGNNEQFF

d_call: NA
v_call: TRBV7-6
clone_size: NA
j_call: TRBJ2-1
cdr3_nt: TGTGCCAGCAGCTTATTTGGGAGTGCGAATGAGCAGTTCTTC
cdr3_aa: CASSLFGSANEQFF

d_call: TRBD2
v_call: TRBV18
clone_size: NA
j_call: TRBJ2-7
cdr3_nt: TGTGCCAGCTCACGGGGACTATGGCTCTCCTACGAGCAGTACTTC
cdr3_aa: CASSRGLWLSYEQYF

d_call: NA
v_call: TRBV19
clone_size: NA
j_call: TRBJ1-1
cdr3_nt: TGTGCCAGTAGTATACTAGGGGGCACTGAAGCTTTCTTT
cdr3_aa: CASSILGGTEAFF

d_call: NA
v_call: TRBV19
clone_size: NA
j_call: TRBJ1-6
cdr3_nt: TGTGCCAGTAGTCGTTGGGACATATATAATTCACCCCTCCACTTT
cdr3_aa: CASSRWDIYNSPLHF

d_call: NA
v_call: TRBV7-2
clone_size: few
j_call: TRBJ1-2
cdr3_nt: TGTGCCAGCAGCTTCGGTCCCGGGAGTAACTATGGCTACACCTTC
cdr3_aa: CASSFGPGSNYGYTF

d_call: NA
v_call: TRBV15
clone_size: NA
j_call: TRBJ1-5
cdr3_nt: TGTGCCACCTCCCCAATCGGTACTCAGCCCCAGCATTTT
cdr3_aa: CATSPIGTQPQHF

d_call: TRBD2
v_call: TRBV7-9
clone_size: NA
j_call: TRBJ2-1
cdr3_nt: TGTGCTCACGGGGGGGCCAGAATAAATGAGCAGTTCTTC
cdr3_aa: CAHGGARINEQFF

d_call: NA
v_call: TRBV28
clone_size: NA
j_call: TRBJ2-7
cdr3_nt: TGTGCCAGCAGTTTAGGGGAGACCTACGAGCAGTACTTC
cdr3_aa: CASSLGETYEQYF

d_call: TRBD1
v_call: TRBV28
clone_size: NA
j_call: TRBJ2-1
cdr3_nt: TGTGCCAGCAGTCCAGCGGACAGGGGGCTGCGGATCTTC
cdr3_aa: CASSPADRGLRIF

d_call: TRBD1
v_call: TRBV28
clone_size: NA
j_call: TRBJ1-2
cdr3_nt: TGTGCCAGCAAGGCAGGGGGCGGCGGCTACACCTTC
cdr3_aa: CASKAGGGGYTF

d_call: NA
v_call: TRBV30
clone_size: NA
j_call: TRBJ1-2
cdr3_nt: TGTGCCTGGAGTCCAGGGGCAAACTATGGCTACACCTTC
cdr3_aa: CAWSPGANYGYTF

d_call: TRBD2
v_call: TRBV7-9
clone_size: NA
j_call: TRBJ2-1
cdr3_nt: TGTGCCAGCAGCTTAGTTATGGCGGGAGGTTTGTTCTTC
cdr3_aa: CASSLVMAGGLFF

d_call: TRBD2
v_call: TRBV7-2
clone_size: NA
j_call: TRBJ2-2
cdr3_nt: TGTGCCAGCAGCTTAGCTATAGCGGGAGGCGACACCGGGGAGCTGTTTTTT
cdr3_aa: CASSLAIAGGDTGELFF

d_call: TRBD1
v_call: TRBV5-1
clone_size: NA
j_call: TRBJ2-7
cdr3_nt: TGCGCCAGCAGCGCCGGGACAGGCTCCTACGAGCAGTACTTC
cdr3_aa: CASSAGTGSYEQYF